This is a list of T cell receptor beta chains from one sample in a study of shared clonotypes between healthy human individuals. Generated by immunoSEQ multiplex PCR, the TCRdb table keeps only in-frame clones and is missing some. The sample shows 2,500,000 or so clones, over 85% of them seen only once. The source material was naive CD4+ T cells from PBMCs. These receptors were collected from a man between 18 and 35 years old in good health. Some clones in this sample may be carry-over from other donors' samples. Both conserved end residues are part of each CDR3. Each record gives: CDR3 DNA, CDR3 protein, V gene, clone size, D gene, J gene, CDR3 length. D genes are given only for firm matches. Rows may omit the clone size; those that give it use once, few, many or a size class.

TGTGCCAGCAGCCGAGTAAAGAGGCTTTTCGATTATGATGGCTACACCTTC | CASSRVKRLFDYDGYTF | TRBV4-2 | - | - | TRBJ1-2 | 17
TGTGCCAGCAGTTTTGGGGTGCGGGAGGGAGGGACAGATACGCAGTATTTT | CASSFGVREGGTDTQYF | TRBV27 | - | TRBD2 | TRBJ2-3 | 17
TGTGCCAGCAGCGTAGACAGGGTTACGCAGTATTTT | CASSVDRVTQYF | TRBV6-1 | - | TRBD1 | TRBJ2-3 | 12
TGCGCCAGCAGCACACCGGGACTTCGCTCCTACAATGAGCAGTTCTTC | CASSTPGLRSYNEQFF | TRBV5-1 | - | - | TRBJ2-1 | 16
TGTGCCAGCAGACACCCCACGAACACTGAAGCTTTCTTT | CASRHPTNTEAFF | TRBV28 | - | - | TRBJ1-1 | 13
TGTGCCAGTAGTTTCGGACAGGGGGATAAACTGTTTTTT | CASSFGQGDKLFF | TRBV19 | few | TRBD1 | TRBJ1-4 | 13
TGCGCCAGCAGCTTGGTGGCGGGGGCTCTAGCCAAAAACATTCAGTACTTC | CASSLVAGALAKNIQYF | TRBV5-1 | - | - | TRBJ2-4 | 17
TGTGCCAGCAGGGCCTCGACAGTAAGTTCTGCTGGCTACACCTTC | CASRASTVSSAGYTF | TRBV28 | few | - | TRBJ1-2 | 15
TGCAGCGTTGGGGGGAGAGACCCCGCATACAATGAGCAGTTCTTC | CSVGGRDPAYNEQFF | TRBV29-1 | - | - | TRBJ2-1 | 15
TGCGCCAGCAGCTTGGTGGCGGGAGGCTACGAGCAGTACTTC | CASSLVAGGYEQYF | TRBV5-1 | - | TRBD2 | TRBJ2-7 | 14
TGTGCCAGCAGCTTTCTTGGACATATTAGCAATCAGCCCCAGCATTTT | CASSFLGHISNQPQHF | TRBV7-2 | once | - | TRBJ1-5 | 16
TGTGCCAGCAGTTTTAGCCGCAGCTCGTCCTACGAGCAGTACTTC | CASSFSRSSSYEQYF | TRBV28 | - | - | TRBJ2-7 | 15
TGCAGCGTTGACGAAGGGCTCGATGAGCAGTTCTTC | CSVDEGLDEQFF | TRBV29-1 | - | - | TRBJ2-1 | 12
TGTGCCAGCAGCGCAAGACAGGCCGATAGCAATCAGCCCCAGCATTTT | CASSARQADSNQPQHF | TRBV7-2 | once | - | TRBJ1-5 | 16
TGTGCCACCCTCGGTGGAGGGGTTAATAAAAATGGCTACACCTTC | CATLGGGVNKNGYTF | TRBV27 | - | - | TRBJ1-2 | 15
TGTGCCAGCAGCTACGGGACAGCCAACTCCTACGAGCAGTACTTC | CASSYGTANSYEQYF | TRBV5-5 | - | TRBD1 | TRBJ2-7 | 15
TGTGCCTTCGGACGGTCAGGTGAAGCTTTCTTT | CAFGRSGEAFF | TRBV30 | few | - | TRBJ1-1 | 11